Listed below are T cell receptor beta chains from one sample, sequenced in a study of CD8 T cells in ankylosing spondylitis. TCRdb re-derived calls from the 5' RACE reads in MiXCR, one entry per CDR3 protein. The repertoire holds about 250,000 distinct CDR3 sequences, roughly 32% seen once, with around 4.2% in the top ten. Sequencing input: blood, either unsorted or a sorted T cell fraction (not recorded which). The source of these receptors is a male donor with ankylosing spondylitis or in good health (not recorded which). Each CDR3 is given with its conserved first and last residue. The order of the fields is J gene, D gene, clone size, V gene, CDR3 DNA, CDR3 protein. A D gene is named only where the DNA matches it firmly. Only some rows state a clone size, as once, few, many or a class for expanded clones.

TRBJ1-1,NA,NA,TRBV20-1,TGCAGTGCCGGCCGTCAGAACACTGAAGCTTTCTTT,CSAGRQNTEAFF
TRBJ2-7,TRBD1,NA,TRBV20-1,TGCAGTGCTTTCGACAGGGGGATTTCCTACGAGCAGTACTTC,CSAFDRGISYEQYF
TRBJ1-1,NA,NA,TRBV29-1,TGCAGCGTTGAATGGACAAGGGTGTGGGACACTGAAGCTTTCTTT,CSVEWTRVWDTEAFF
TRBJ2-3,TRBD2,NA,TRBV9,TGTGCCAGCAGCCCGTCACCAACTAGCGGAGGGACAGATACGCAGTATTTT,CASSPSPTSGGTDTQYF
TRBJ2-7,NA,NA,TRBV5-5,TGTGCCAGCAGCTTACCGGTGGTTTCCTACGAGCAGTACTTC,CASSLPVVSYEQYF
TRBJ2-2,NA,NA,TRBV20-1,TGCAGTGCTAGCCGCCAGTTGAACACCGGGGAGCTGTTTTTT,CSASRQLNTGELFF
TRBJ2-2,NA,NA,TRBV29-1,TGCAGCGTTGCTGGGGGGCCCGGGGAGCTGTTTTTT,CSVAGGPGELFF
TRBJ2-3,NA,NA,TRBV12-3/TRBV12-4,TGTGCCAGCAGTTTAATAGACATCATGCAGTATTTT,CASSLIDIMQYF
TRBJ2-7,TRBD1,NA,TRBV20-1,TGCAGTGCTCCATGGACAGGGATCTACGAGCAGTACTTC,CSAPWTGIYEQYF
TRBJ2-1,TRBD2,many,TRBV20-1,TGCAGTGCTAGAGATTTTAGGACTAGCCCGCTCCGGGATGAGCAGTTCTTC,CSARDFRTSPLRDEQFF
TRBJ2-3,NA,many,TRBV12-3/TRBV12-4,TGTGCCAGCAGTTTTCTGGGCACAGATACGCAGTATTTT,CASSFLGTDTQYF
TRBJ2-5,NA,NA,TRBV7-8,TGTGCCAGCAGCTTAGATCCCGAGACCCAGTACTTC,CASSLDPETQYF
TRBJ2-3,NA,few,TRBV10-3,TGTGCCTCTCAAGGGGGCACAGATACGCAGTATTTT,CASQGGTDTQYF
TRBJ2-6,NA,few,TRBV24-1,TGTGCCACCAGTGCGGACGGGTTCAACGTCCTGACTTTC,CATSADGFNVLTF
TRBJ2-4,NA,NA,TRBV18,TGTGCCAGCTCACCAGGGGTAGGCAGGGAGTACTTC,CASSPGVGREYF
TRBJ2-5,NA,NA,TRBV20-1,TGCAGTGTGTCGTCGCCAGTACAAGAGACCCAGTACTTC,CSVSSPVQETQYF
TRBJ2-5,NA,NA,TRBV12-3/TRBV12-4,TGTGCCAGCAGTTTACAAGCGGCCCAAGAGACCCAGTACTTC,CASSLQAAQETQYF
TRBJ2-1,TRBD1,NA,TRBV20-1,TGCAGTGCTAGAGATCCTCAGGTTACAGGGGCCTACAATGAGCAGTTCTTC,CSARDPQVTGAYNEQFF
TRBJ2-1,NA,NA,TRBV24-1,TGTGCCACCGCCAACAATGAGCAGTTCTTC,CATANNEQFF
TRBJ2-1,TRBD1,NA,TRBV20-1,TGCAGTGCTAGAGTGTCCCGGGACAGGGGAGACGAGCAGTTCTTC,CSARVSRDRGDEQFF
TRBJ2-4,NA,few,TRBV20-1,TGCAGTGCTAGAGCACAGCTAGCCAAAAACATTCAGTACTTC,CSARAQLAKNIQYF